This T cell receptor beta chain stems from a study of blood T cell repertoires in COVID-19. Cohorts were based on clinical histories the participants reported. The protocol was immunoSEQ multiplex PCR, while the TCRdb copy is restricted to in-frame clones and leaves out a portion. The repertoire holds fewer than 350,000 clones, with around 85% as singletons. This CDR3 is 11 amino acids long. The germline V gene has CDR1 MNHEY and CDR2 SVGAGI. Trimming shortened V by 6 bases and J by 7 bases, and 7 bases separated the two germline ends. Sequences were obtained from PBMCs or T cells enriched from blood (not recorded which). The receptor comes from a woman aged 30 to 39 who had been exposed to COVID-19. V gene TRBV6-5 combines with J gene TRBJ2-1, with D possibly being TRBD2 (5 bases). The CDR3 sequence is CASRRENEQFF. DNA for the CDR3: TGTGCCAGCAGACGGGAAAATGAGCAGTTCTTC.